The 27 T cell receptor beta chains below all came from one sample that was sequenced in a study of graft-versus-host responses after intestinal transplantation. These receptors have no identified antigens. The assay was immunoSEQ multiplex PCR, and TCRdb's table has in-frame clones only and misses some. The table has more than 95,000 clones, about 90% seen once. The material sequenced was unstimulated CD4+ T cells sorted from spleen or lymph node cells, taken before intestinal transplant. The receptors originated from a human donor who received an intestinal transplant.

The chain has TRBV12-5 and TRBJ1-1, with 8 bases matching TRBD1. V dropped 1 base and J dropped 4; count of bases not matched to a gene: 2. This CDR3 has 14 residues. Germline V gives CDR1 LGHNT, CDR2 FRNRAP. The CDR3 reads CASGLEQGVTEAFF. CDR3 nucleotides: TGTGCTAGTGGTTTGGAACAGGGGGTCACTGAAGCTTTCTTT. The whole variable domain, filled in from reference TRBV12-5 and TRBJ1-1, reads DARVTQTPRHKVTEMGQEVTMRCQPILGHNTVFWYRQTMMQGLELLAYFRNRAPLDDSGMPKDRFSAEMPDATLATLKIQPSEPRDSAVYFCASGLEQGVTEAFFGQGTRLTVV.

This chain joins TRBV18 and TRBJ2-5; D perhaps matches TRBD1 (7 bases). The CDR3 contains 14 residues. V lost 4 bases to trimming and J lost 2 bases, with 11 bases between them. Germline assignment: CDR1 KGHSH and CDR2 LQKENI. The CDR3 here is CASSLQGRQETQYF. CDR3 nucleotide sequence: TGTGCCAGCTCACTACAGGGGAGGCAAGAGACCCAGTACTTC.

This clone was counted a single time. The chain uses TRBV6-5 and TRBJ2-5; D unclear. Trimming pared 4 bases from V and 0 bases from J, leaving 3 bases between. Germline V lookup: CDR1 MNHEY, CDR2 SVGAGI. The CDR3 length is 12 residues. The CDR3 protein is CASSFNQETQYF. The CDR3 DNA reads TGTGCCAGCAGTTTTAACCAAGAGACCCAGTACTTC.

The rearrangement joins TRBV7-3 to TRBJ1-1, with D unresolved. V was shortened by 3 bases and J by 1 base, with 6 bases between the two germline ends. Germline CDR1 and CDR2: SGHTA and FQGTGA. The CDR3 runs 13 residues. The CDR3 DNA sequence: TGTGCCAGCAGCTTTGGGGAGAACACTGAAGCTTTCTTT. It translates to CASSFGENTEAFF.

This chain links TRBV5-1 with TRBJ2-1; 11 nucleotides align to TRBD2. The ends lost 4 bases at V and 5 bases at J; junction bases unmatched: 2. Germline CDR1 and CDR2: SGHRS and YFSETQ. The CDR3 is 14 amino acids. This CDR3 reads CASSISGGDNEQFF. CDR3 sequence (DNA): TGCGCCAGCAGCATTAGCGGGGGGGACAATGAGCAGTTCTTC.

Written as DNA, the CDR3 is TGTGCCAGCAGAGGTACCCCGGAGAACACTGAAGCTTTCTTT. This encodes CASRGTPENTEAFF. The chain combines TRBV6-4 with TRBJ1-1; D uncertain. V was clipped by 6 bases and J by 1 base, with 12 bases between them. Per germline, CDR1 MRHNA and CDR2 SNTAGT. This CDR3 contains 14 residues.

The chain recombines TRBV18 with TRBJ1-1; TRBD1 agrees at 9 bases. Germline lookup yields CDR1 KGHSH and CDR2 LQKENI. V shed 3 bases and J 4 bases; nucleotides not matched to a gene: 6. CDR3 length: 15 residues. The CDR3 reads CASSPRDRASTEAFF. CDR3 coding DNA: TGTGCCAGCTCACCCCGGGACAGGGCTAGCACTGAAGCTTTCTTT.

The rearrangement links TRBV7-6 to TRBJ2-2; D is undetermined. Germline loops: CDR1 SGHVS, CDR2 FNYEAQ. This CDR3 spans 15 amino acids. Trimming cost V 2 bases and J 2 bases, with 9 bases left between them. The DNA for the CDR3 is TGTGCCAGCAGCTTAAAACACATAAACACCGGGGAGCTGTTTTTT. It is translated as CASSLKHINTGELFF.

The chain carries TRBV27 and TRBJ2-1; 11 bases line up with TRBD2. V lost 4 bases to trimming and J lost 4 bases; unmatched junction nucleotides: 6. This CDR3 spans 16 amino acids. The germline V gene has CDR1 MNHEY and CDR2 SMNVEV (reference sequence). The CDR3 loop reads CASSSSGTSGYNEQFF. In DNA form, the CDR3 reads TGTGCCAGCAGTTCCTCCGGGACTAGCGGATACAATGAGCAGTTCTTC.

The chain is built from TRBV27 and TRBJ2-5; D may be TRBD1 or TRBD2 (5 bases each). Trimming shortened V by 5 bases and J by 4 bases, and 14 bases separated the two germline ends. The length of the CDR3 is 14 residues. The germline CDR1 and CDR2 sequences are MNHEY and SMNVEV (reference sequence). CDR3 DNA: TGTGCCAGCAGTAGGACGCAGGGAGCAGAGACCCAGTACTTC. It translates to CASSRTQGAETQYF.

This clone was detected only once. The CDR3 nucleotides read TGTGCCAGCAGCGCCACGGGACTAAGAAACAATGAGCAGTTCTTC. It translates to CASSATGLRNNEQFF. The V call is TRBV9, the J call TRBJ2-1; 7 bases align to TRBD2. J lost 5 bases, V lost 3 bases, and 8 bases had no gene match. The germline V gene encodes CDR1 SGDLS and CDR2 YYNGEE. The CDR3 covers 15 residues.

The gene calls are TRBV6-5 and TRBJ2-7; D might be TRBD1 or TRBD2, each matching 5 bases. Germline V gene sequence: CDR1 MNHEY, CDR2 SVGAGI. V was shortened by 7 bases and J by 6 bases, with 19 bases between the two germline ends. This CDR3 contains 14 residues. The CDR3 sequence is CASTRDGVPREQYF. Written as DNA, the CDR3 is TGTGCCAGCACCCGGGACGGAGTCCCGCGCGAGCAGTACTTC.

This clone was seen just once. The chain joins TRBV10-2 to TRBJ1-1; D possibly corresponds to TRBD1 (5 bases). The ends were cut back, 7 bases at V and 5 bases at J, with 17 bases in the middle. The germline CDR1 and CDR2 sequences are WSHSY and SAAADI. This CDR3 is built from 14 residues. The CDR3 DNA reads as TGCGCCAGCACTTCAGGGTGGATGGGGACTGAAGCTTTCTTT. It codes for CASTSGWMGTEAFF.

This clone was seen only once. The rearrangement joins TRBV7-9 to TRBJ2-5; D is ambiguous. The CDR3 covers 14 residues. Germline assignment: CDR1 SEHNR and CDR2 FQNEAQ (reference sequence). Deletions cut 1 base from V and 3 bases from J, with 9 bases between. The CDR3 sequence is CASSLGSPEETQYF. CDR3 coding DNA: TGTGCCAGCAGCTTAGGGTCACCAGAAGAGACCCAGTACTTC.

This sequence joins TRBV4-2 and TRBJ1-5; D uncertain. V lost 3 bases and J lost 0, with 9 bases in between. The CDR3 covers 15 residues. Per germline, CDR1 LGHNA and CDR2 YNFKEQ. The CDR3 loop is CASSHDTYSNQPQHF. DNA of the CDR3: TGTGCCAGCAGCCACGACACCTATAGCAATCAGCCCCAGCATTTT.

The V call is TRBV29-1, the J call TRBJ2-3; 9 bases map to TRBD1. Germline CDR1 reads SQVTM; CDR2 reads ANQGSEA. Trimming removed 6 bases from V and 0 bases from J; junction bases left unmatched: 1. CDR3 length: 13 amino acids. The CDR3 bases are TGCAGCGTAGGACAGGGGAGCACAGATACGCAGTATTTT. Translated: CSVGQGSTDTQYF.

The chain links TRBV19 to TRBJ1-1; 7 nucleotides line up with TRBD1. The CDR3 loop spans 14 amino acids. Germline V lookup: CDR1 LNHDA, CDR2 SQIVND (reference sequence). V was clipped by 3 bases and J by 7 bases; unmatched bases: 8. CDR3 loop: CASSMRGGSHEAFF. The CDR3 bases are TGTGCCAGTAGTATGAGAGGGGGCAGTCATGAAGCTTTCTTT.

The rearrangement uses TRBV2 and TRBJ2-1, with D perhaps matching TRBD1 (5 bases). Germline lookup yields CDR1 SNHLY and CDR2 FYNNEI. Trimming left V 6 bases short and J 5 bases short, with 14 bases between. This CDR3 has 14 amino acids. CDR3 in DNA: TGTGCCAGCAGGATCGACAGTGGGAACAATGAGCAGTTCTTC. Its translation is CASRIDSGNNEQFF.

The CDR3: CASSLDSAYNEQFF. The CDR3 nucleotides read TGTGCCAGCAGCTTGGACAGTGCCTACAATGAGCAGTTCTTC. The rearrangement uses TRBV5-4 and TRBJ2-1; D gene uncertain. The germline gives CDR1 SGHNT, CDR2 YYREEE (reference sequence). Trimming left V 0 bases short and J 2 bases short, with 6 bases between. The CDR3 runs to 14 residues. Combining the CDR3 with reference TRBV5-4 and TRBJ2-1 gives the whole variable domain ETGVTQSPTHLIKTRGQQVTLRCSSQSGHNTVSWYQQALGQGPQFIFQYYREEENGRGNFPPRFSGLQFPNYSSELNVNALELDDSALYLCASSLDSAYNEQFFGPGTRLTVL.

The V gene is TRBV5-6, the J gene TRBJ2-5; perhaps TRBD1 as D (6 bases). This CDR3 has 16 residues. The V end was cut by 2 bases, the J end by 6 bases, with 20 bases between. Germline V gene lookup returns CDR1 SGHDT and CDR2 YYEEEE. CDR3 residues: CASSLGLQGGPQTQYF. DNA for the CDR3: TGTGCCAGCAGCTTAGGCCTACAGGGTGGGCCCCAGACCCAGTACTTC.

V and J are TRBV19 and TRBJ1-2; 9 bases map to TRBD1. V gave up 5 bases and J gave up 4 bases; unmatched junction bases: 2. The CDR3 runs to 13 residues. Germline V gives CDR1 LNHDA, CDR2 SQIVND (reference sequence). CDR3 loop: CASSPDRGYGYTF. Here the CDR3 DNA reads TGTGCCAGTAGTCCGGACAGGGGCTATGGCTACACCTTC. Variable domain in full (rest from reference TRBV19 and TRBJ1-2): DGGITQSPKYLFRKEGQNVTLSCEQNLNHDAMYWYRQDPGQGLRLIYYSQIVNDFQKGDIAEGYSVSREKKESFPLTVTSAQKNPTAFYLCASSPDRGYGYTFGSGTRLTVV.

This clone was seen only once. V is TRBV19 and J is TRBJ2-3; perhaps TRBD2 as D (5 bases). The ends were cut back, 1 base at V and 3 bases at J, with 14 bases in the middle. The CDR3 loop spans 16 amino acids. CDR1 and CDR2 from the germline V gene are LNHDA and SQIVND (reference sequence). The CDR3 is CASSIGGFLGTDTQYF. In DNA, the CDR3 is TGTGCCAGTAGTATAGGAGGGTTCTTAGGAACAGATACGCAGTATTTT.

The chain combines TRBV30 with TRBJ1-1; D might be TRBD1 (5 bases). Trimming cost V 4 bases and J 5 bases, with 20 bases left between them. The germline V gene has CDR1 GTSNPN and CDR2 SVGIG (reference sequence). CDR3 length: 15 residues. The DNA of the CDR3 is TGTGCCTGGAATTACCCCACAACAGGTTGGACTGAAGCTTTCTTT. Translating it yields CAWNYPTTGWTEAFF. The whole variable domain, filled in from reference TRBV30 and TRBJ1-1, reads SQTIHQWPATLVQPVGSPLSLECTVEGTSNPNLYWYRQAAGRGLQLLFYSVGIGQISSEVPQNLSASRPQDRQFILSSKKLLLSDSGFYLCAWNYPTTGWTEAFFGQGTRLTVV.

This clone was seen a few times. The V call is TRBV4-1, the J call TRBJ1-6, with no clear D. The CDR3 totals 13 residues. Germline V gene data show CDR1 as MGHRA and CDR2 as YSYEKL. Trimming left V 0 bases short and J 11 bases short, with 8 bases between. The CDR3: CASSQDLHTPLHF. DNA for the CDR3: TGCGCCAGCAGCCAAGATTTGCATACACCCCTCCACTTT.

The rearrangement links TRBV30 to TRBJ2-3, with D tentatively TRBD2 (6 bases). This CDR3 is 12 amino acids long. V lost 1 base, J lost 4 bases, and 6 bases lay in between. The V gene's germline CDR1 is GTSNPN and CDR2 SVGIG (reference sequence). DNA of the CDR3: TGTGCCTGGAGTGCTAGCGCAGATACGCAGTATTTT. As protein: CAWSASADTQYF.

The CDR3 reads CASSYSPQGGYTF. For the CDR3, the DNA is TGTGCCAGCAGTTACTCGCCACAGGGAGGCTACACCTTC. The chain employs TRBV6-5 and TRBJ1-2; D is perhaps TRBD1 (6 bases). The V and J ends lost 0 bases and 8 bases respectively, with 10 bases between them. The germline V gene has CDR1 MNHEY and CDR2 SVGAGI. This CDR3 contains 13 residues.

The rearrangement links TRBV6-1 to TRBJ2-3; D is undetermined. Trimming took off 4 bases at V and 2 bases at J, with 16 bases between the two ends. Germline V gene sequence: CDR1 MNHNS, CDR2 SASEGT. CDR3 length equals 16 residues. CDR3 region: CASSAAVTTFTDTQYF. CDR3 in DNA: TGTGCCAGCAGTGCCGCAGTCACCACCTTCACAGATACGCAGTATTTT.